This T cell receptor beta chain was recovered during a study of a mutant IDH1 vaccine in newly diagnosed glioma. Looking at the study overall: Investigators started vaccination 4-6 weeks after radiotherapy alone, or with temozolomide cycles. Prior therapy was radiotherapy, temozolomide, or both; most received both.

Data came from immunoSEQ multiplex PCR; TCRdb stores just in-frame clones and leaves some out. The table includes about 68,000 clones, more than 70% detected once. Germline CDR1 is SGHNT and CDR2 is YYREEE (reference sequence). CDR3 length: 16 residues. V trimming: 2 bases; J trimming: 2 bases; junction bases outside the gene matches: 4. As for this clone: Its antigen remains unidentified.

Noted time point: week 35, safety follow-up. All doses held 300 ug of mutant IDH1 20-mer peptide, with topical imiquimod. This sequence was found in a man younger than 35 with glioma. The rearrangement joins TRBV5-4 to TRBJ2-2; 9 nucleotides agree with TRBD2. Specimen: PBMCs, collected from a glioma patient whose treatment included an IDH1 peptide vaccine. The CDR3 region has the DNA TGTGCCAGCAGCTTCGATAGCGGGAGAAACACCGGGGAGCTGTTTTTT. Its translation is CASSFDSGRNTGELFF.